The present entry profiles one T cell receptor (beta chain) with its context. No antigen is known for it. The data belong to a study of response to subunit inactivated influenza vaccine. TCRdb itself ran the RT-PCR reads through MiXCR, one entry per CDR3 protein. The repertoire holds 650,000 or so distinct CDR3 sequences, with 14% as singletons. The V gene lost 1 base and the J gene lost 6 bases, with 13 bases spanning the gap. The V gene's germline CDR1 is LGHDT and CDR2 YNNKEL (reference sequence). This CDR3 contains 14 residues. Study observations and caveats: The study's authors posited that every seasonal influenza vaccination enlists few new T cells.

This chain joins TRBV3-1 and TRBJ2-7; no firm D call. The sample here was PBMCs from blood, taken 14 to 15 days before vaccination. The TCR sequence derives from a man aged 50-60 years who received an inactivated influenza vaccine. CDR3 sequence reads: CASSQGAKRGEQYF. The CDR3 coding sequence is TGTGCCAGCAGCCAAGGTGCAAAACGAGGCGAGCAGTACTTC.